This TCR beta chain was documented in a study of blood T cell repertoires in COVID-19. Overall study context: Sites across the United States, Italy and Spain contributed samples from acute and convalescent COVID-19.

CDR1 is MRHNA, CDR2 SNTAGT, per germline. This CDR3 is built from 15 residues. V was clipped by 6 bases and J by 5 bases; unmatched bases: 10. Original data processing: By means of reference gene primer amplification, nucleated cell counts were estimated. The repertoire was sequenced with immunoSEQ multiplex PCR; TCRdb's copy has only in-frame clones and lacks some. Clone size and the V and J calls come from that table; the DNA yielded D and trimming. Among some 40,000 clones, around 80% were seen once, and the ten largest hold 15% to 20%. The origin of this receptor is a man aged 70 or older with acute or convalescent COVID-19. The chain joins TRBV6-4 to TRBJ1-2; 9 bases fit TRBD1. Sequenced sample: peripheral blood. The CDR3 bases are TGTGCCAGCAGGGAATCGACAGGGGGGTTATATGGCTACACCTTC. This sequence encodes CASRESTGGLYGYTF.